This is a list of T cell receptor beta chains from one sample in a study of CD8+ T cells in alopecia areata. This table comes from immunoSEQ multiplex PCR, and its TCRdb copy is limited to in-frame clones, with some not included. The table records some 130,000 clones, around 60% of them present only once. The material was CD4+ T cells sorted from blood, obtained at week 0. These TCRs come from a human donor with alopecia areata. Both conserved end residues are part of each CDR3. A D gene is named only where the DNA matches it firmly. Only part of the rows carry a size: once, few, many, or a class if the clone is expanded.

TRBV5-1	NA	TRBJ2-5	NA	16	CASSSVHQASRETQYF	TGCGCCAGCAGCTCGGTACATCAAGCTAGCAGAGAGACCCAGTACTTC
TRBV7-2	NA	TRBJ2-1	TRBD1	16	CASSLVDRGRYNEQFF	TGTGCCAGCAGCTTAGTCGACAGGGGGAGGTACAATGAGCAGTTCTTC
TRBV5-4	few	TRBJ2-3	NA	15	CASSLGGTATDTQYF	TGTGCCAGCAGCTTGGGCGGGACAGCAACAGATACGCAGTATTTT
TRBV7-3	once	TRBJ2-2	NA	13	CASSPTNTGELFF	TGTGCCAGCAGTCCGACGAACACCGGGGAGCTGTTTTTT
TRBV27	NA	TRBJ1-1	TRBD1	17	CASSLRRGTQMNTEAFF	TGTGCCAGCAGTTTACGCAGGGGGACTCAGATGAACACTGAAGCTTTCTTT
TRBV18	NA	TRBJ1-1	TRBD1	16	CASSPYMGQGGTEAFF	TGTGCCAGCTCTCCGTACATGGGACAGGGGGGTACTGAAGCTTTCTTT
TRBV7-2	NA	TRBJ1-5	NA	15	CASSLSTSGVQPQHF	TGTGCCAGCAGCTTATCGACCTCGGGGGTGCAGCCCCAGCATTTT
TRBV5-6	NA	TRBJ2-3	NA	15	CASSLVWTDTDTQYF	TGTGCCAGCAGCCTGGTCTGGACAGACACAGATACGCAGTATTTT
TRBV4-1	NA	TRBJ2-5	TRBD2	17	CASSPRGSGRGQETQYF	TGCGCCAGCAGCCCCCGCGGTAGCGGGAGAGGCCAAGAGACCCAGTACTTC
TRBV14	few	TRBJ1-1	NA	12	CASSRSGTQAFF	TGTGCCAGCAGCCGATCCGGGACCCAAGCTTTCTTT
TRBV7-2	few	TRBJ2-5	TRBD1	12	CASRGQEETQYF	TGTGCCAGCAGGGGACAGGAAGAGACCCAGTACTTC
TRBV7-9	few	TRBJ2-1	TRBD2	18	CASSPKGGVGRARGEQFF	TGTGCCAGCAGCCCCAAGGGTGGTGTCGGGAGGGCCAGAGGTGAGCAGTTCTTC
TRBV7-8	NA	TRBJ2-6	NA	15	CASSFEFSGANVLTF	TGTGCCAGCAGCTTTGAGTTCTCTGGGGCCAACGTCCTGACTTTC
TRBV5-1	NA	TRBJ2-1	TRBD1	14	CASLRDRARDEQFF	TGCGCCAGCTTGCGGGACAGGGCTCGAGATGAGCAGTTCTTC
TRBV4-1	NA	TRBJ2-3	NA	15	CASSQVGLDPDTQYF	TGCGCCAGCAGCCAAGTAGGGCTAGATCCAGATACGCAGTATTTT
TRBV5-1	few	TRBJ1-5	NA	14	CASSLEGPAQPQHF	TGCGCCAGCAGCTTGGAAGGGCCGGCACAGCCCCAGCATTTT
TRBV4-3	NA	TRBJ2-7	NA	15	CASSQDVTLSYEQYF	TGCGCCAGCAGCCAAGATGTCACTCTCTCCTACGAGCAGTACTTC
TRBV7-2	NA	TRBJ2-3	TRBD2	15	CASSPGGLAAGTQYF	TGTGCCAGCAGCCCCGGAGGACTAGCGGCTGGTACGCAGTATTTT
TRBV5-4	NA	TRBJ2-1	TRBD1	14	CASSSGTALAEQFF	TGTGCCAGCAGCTCCGGGACAGCCCTCGCTGAGCAGTTCTTC
TRBV4-3	NA	TRBJ2-7	NA	14	CASSQVLGGYEQYF	TGCGCCAGCAGCCAAGTATTAGGGGGCTACGAGCAGTACTTC
TRBV18	NA	TRBJ1-1	NA	12	CASSPQGIEAFF	TGTGCCAGCTCACCTCAGGGTATTGAAGCTTTCTTT
TRBV28	NA	TRBJ1-1	NA	13	CASSLDGNTEAFF	TGTGCCAGCAGTTTGGACGGGAACACTGAAGCTTTCTTT
TRBV19	NA	TRBJ1-1	NA	14	CASSKQGMATEAFF	TGTGCCAGTAGTAAACAGGGAATGGCCACTGAAGCTTTCTTT
TRBV10-3	few	TRBJ2-4	TRBD2	19	CAIRATGLAGGKAKNIQYF	TGTGCCATCAGGGCCACGGGACTAGCGGGAGGGAAGGCCAAAAACATTCAGTACTTC
TRBV27	NA	TRBJ2-1	NA	12	CASSLRGDEQFF	TGTGCCAGCAGTTTACGGGGCGATGAGCAGTTCTTC
TRBV29-1	NA	TRBJ1-1	NA	15	CSVRSGANMNTEAFF	TGCAGCGTTCGATCGGGGGCCAATATGAACACTGAAGCTTTCTTT
TRBV5-1	NA	TRBJ2-3	NA	14	CASSGPLEAGTQYF	TGCGCCAGCAGCGGGCCCCTAGAAGCGGGTACGCAGTATTTT
TRBV4-3	NA	TRBJ2-5	TRBD2	16	CASSQNPGGGEETQYF	TGCGCCAGCAGCCAAAATCCCGGGGGGGGAGAGGAGACCCAGTACTTC
TRBV27	NA	TRBJ2-2	NA	13	CASSRLYTGELFF	TGTGCCAGCAGTCGACTGTACACCGGGGAGCTGTTTTTT
TRBV14	few	TRBJ2-1	NA	11	CASSVDNEQFF	TGTGCCAGCAGCGTCGACAATGAGCAGTTCTTC
TRBV5-1	NA	TRBJ1-1	NA	15	CASSLVSSPNTEAFF	TGCGCCAGCAGCTTGGTATCTTCCCCGAACACTGAAGCTTTCTTT
TRBV6-4	once	TRBJ2-3	TRBD1	15	CASSLQGALGDTQYF	TGTGCCAGCAGCCTACAGGGGGCGCTTGGAGATACGCAGTATTTT
TRBV6-5	NA	TRBJ2-7	TRBD2	15	CASRQTSGSSYEQYF	TGTGCCAGCAGACAGACTAGCGGGAGCTCCTACGAGCAGTACTTC
TRBV5-1	NA	TRBJ1-1	NA	12	CASSLGVAEAFF	TGCGCCAGCAGCTTGGGGGTAGCTGAAGCTTTCTTT
TRBV7-3	few	TRBJ2-3	NA	13	CASSPGGRRGQYF	TGTGCCAGCAGCCCCGGGGGTAGAAGGGGGCAGTATTTT
TRBV30	NA	TRBJ1-5	NA	14	CAWSVRGGRQPQHF	TGTGCCTGGAGTGTACGCGGGGGTCGACAGCCCCAGCATTTT
TRBV25-1	few	TRBJ2-6	NA	16	CASSGGKGSGANVLTF	TGTGCCAGCAGTGGGGGCAAGGGCTCTGGGGCCAACGTCCTGACTTTC
TRBV5-1	NA	TRBJ1-5	NA	14	CASSLAGGNQPQHF	TGCGCCAGCAGCTTGGCAGGGGGCAATCAGCCCCAGCATTTT
TRBV5-1	NA	TRBJ2-3	NA	14	CASSLALGTDTQYF	TGCGCCAGCAGCTTGGCACTCGGGACAGATACGCAGTATTTT
TRBV10-3	once	TRBJ1-1	NA	14	CAISERDANTEAFF	TGTGCCATCAGTGAGCGGGATGCTAACACTGAAGCTTTCTTT
TRBV6-6	NA	TRBJ2-3	NA	14	CASSYSRSADTQYF	TGTGCCAGCAGTTACTCCCGGAGCGCAGATACGCAGTATTTT
TRBV7-2	NA	TRBJ2-3	NA	13	CASSSLYANTQYF	TGTGCCAGCAGCTCCCTATATGCGAATACGCAGTATTTT
TRBV5-6	NA	TRBJ2-1	NA	14	CASSSTGGGSEQFF	TGTGCCAGCAGCTCGACAGGCGGGGGCAGTGAGCAGTTCTTC
TRBV10-3	once	TRBJ2-6	TRBD1	18	CAISSPGTGKSGANVLTF	TGTGCCATCAGCTCACCCGGGACAGGGAAGTCCGGGGCCAACGTCCTGACTTTC
TRBV27	NA	TRBJ2-1	TRBD2	16	CASSLGTSGRDNEQFF	TGTGCCAGCAGTTTAGGGACTAGCGGGAGGGACAATGAGCAGTTCTTC
TRBV7-9	NA	TRBJ1-2	TRBD1	15	CATNPGTGDLYGYTF	TGTGCCACCAACCCCGGGACAGGGGACCTCTATGGCTACACCTTC